This entry is about one T cell receptor beta chain. Antigen specificity is unknown. The sample comes from a study of human T cells and chemical hapten exposure. On the study more broadly: TCR yield per sample varied, mainly due to pooled library volumes.

Unique molecular identifiers were linked by the library to individual cDNA molecules. One entry per CDR3 protein, called by TCRdb with MiXCR from the RACE reads. The sample carries fewer than 500,000 distinct CDR3 sequences, around 5% recorded once. CDR3 size: 17 residues. With V trimmed by 6 bases and J by 7 bases, 17 bases remained unmatched. Germline V lookup: CDR1 MNHEY, CDR2 SVGAGI. Time point given: patch test 1, 2 weeks after DPC sensitization. As for treatment: therapeutic diphenylcyclopropenone sensitization with weekly scalp DPC. Regarding the study as a whole: Healthy people's immune response may differ from that of the donors, who had alopecia.

This TCR derives from a woman aged 50 to 60 with alopecia areata. Some clones in this sample may be carry-over from other donors' samples. Sequencing used whole blood, obtained in connection with sensitization to the hapten diphenylcyclopropenone (DPC). The chain has TRBV6-5 and TRBJ1-4; 7 nucleotides match TRBD1. CDR3 sequence: CASSSTGLIGSVEKLFF. In DNA, the CDR3 is TGTGCCAGCAGCTCGACAGGGCTAATCGGATCGGTTGAAAAACTGTTTTTT.